This is a list of T cell receptor beta chains from one sample in a study of T cell repertoires in cytomegalovirus infection. TCRdb redid the calling of the reads with MiXCR, one entry per CDR3 protein. The repertoire holds hundreds of thousands of distinct CDR3 sequences, 20% to 25% seen once, with around 7.6% in the top ten. Sequenced: CD8+ T cells from PBMCs. These receptors all come from a human donor in good health (CMV status not recorded). Some clones in this sample may be carry-over from other donors' samples. Each CDR3 is given with its conserved first and last residue. Fields, in order: V gene, CDR3 protein.

TRBV13,CASSNSSGLQETQYF
TRBV7-2,CASGGPTYNEQFF
TRBV4-1,CASSQRTSGGQETQYF
TRBV7-2,CASSHSGGAAEQFF
TRBV5-6,CASGPLAGGLDTQYF
TRBV4-1,CASSQVLGAELEQFF
TRBV12-3/TRBV12-4,CASSRGQGYQPQHF
TRBV29-1,CSVEGPGTYEQYF
TRBV7-2,CASSPQQGLAGLLTGELFF
TRBV28,CASSFLSQGTDYEQYF
TRBV11-1,CASSLRSVAGANVLTF
TRBV6-2/TRBV6-3,CASSYSSGTGYEQFF
TRBV7-9,CASSATGGAHTDTQYF
TRBV4-1,CASSRWDRSSYNEQFF
TRBV6-2/TRBV6-3,CASSYVRTSGFSYNEQFF
TRBV12-5,CASALPGKPYNEQFF
TRBV12-3/TRBV12-4,CASSLAGSVEAFF
TRBV7-8,CASRALAMVAGGLADTQYF
TRBV6-2/TRBV6-3,CASKRGFGNQPQHF
TRBV7-2,CASSLDGANTDTQYF
TRBV5-5,CASSPQTFEQFF
TRBV29-1,CSVLPVGTNTEAFF
TRBV28,CASSRDSVSTDTQYF
TRBV2,CASEGENTQYF
TRBV12-5,CASGFSLTGLNTEAFF
TRBV12-3/TRBV12-4,CASRPGLAGDEIVSYNEQFF
TRBV15,CATRPKTGRSSYEQYF
TRBV11-3,CASSFTSLDTQYF
TRBV5-1,CASSLAPQDGEQYF
TRBV2,CALLRGPNNEQFF
TRBV7-9,CASSLNAGTGNYGYTF
TRBV4-2,CASSQEGRGSVEAFF
TRBV12-3/TRBV12-4,CASSLLVYGGINYGYTF
TRBV4-1,CASSQIRAAADTQYF
TRBV7-6,CASSLELGAAYEQYF
TRBV20-1,CSARFTADTQYF
TRBV29-1,CSVWWRGEVGKNIQYF
TRBV28,CASSFLPGTGLSEQFF
TRBV7-9,CASSLEPAQYF
TRBV6-5,CASSYSDSTYEQYF